The T cell receptor (beta chain) described here comes from a study of Tregs in tolerant kidney transplant recipients. The repertoire was sequenced with immunoSEQ multiplex PCR; TCRdb's copy has only in-frame clones and lacks some. The sample carries fewer than 20,000 clones, around 82% recorded once. Unstimulated regulatory T cells (CD4+CD25+CD127-), CD4+CD25- non-regulatory cells, CD4 and CD8 cells were FACS-sorted from thawed PBMCs. The CDR3 has 11 residues. CDR1 is SGHVS and CDR2 is FNYEAQ in the germline V gene. Between the trimmed V and J ends, which lost 3 bases and 4 bases, there was a span of 3 bases. General study findings and limits: Expanding Tregs on activated donor B cells appeared to best identify donor-specific TCRbeta clones.

Note on this clone: Antigen: not known.

Sequenced material: Tregs from blood. The chain combines TRBV7-6 with TRBJ2-5; D is unclear. The TCR originated in a human donor in good health. Here the CDR3 reads CASSFGETQYF. As DNA, the CDR3 is TGTGCCAGCAGCTTCGGAGAGACCCAGTACTTC.